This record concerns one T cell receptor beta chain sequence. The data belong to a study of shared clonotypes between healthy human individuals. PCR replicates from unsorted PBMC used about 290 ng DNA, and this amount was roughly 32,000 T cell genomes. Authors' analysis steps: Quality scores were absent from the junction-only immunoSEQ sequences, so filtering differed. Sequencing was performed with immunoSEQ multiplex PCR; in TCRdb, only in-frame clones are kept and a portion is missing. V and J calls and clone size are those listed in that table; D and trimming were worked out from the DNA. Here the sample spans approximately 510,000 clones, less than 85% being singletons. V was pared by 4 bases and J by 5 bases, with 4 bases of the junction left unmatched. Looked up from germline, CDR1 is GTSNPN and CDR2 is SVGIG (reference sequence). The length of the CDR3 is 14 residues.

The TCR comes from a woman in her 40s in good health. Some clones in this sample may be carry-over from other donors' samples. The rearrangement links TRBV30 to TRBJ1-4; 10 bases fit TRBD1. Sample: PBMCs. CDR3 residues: CAWTSGQGNEKLFF. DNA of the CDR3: TGTGCCTGGACTTCGGGACAGGGGAATGAAAAACTGTTTTTT.